This T cell receptor (beta chain) was recorded in a study of T cell clones after liver transplantation. Study overall: Three of eight recipients were HCV-positive; others had non-autoimmune, non-viral indications. Tolerant meant at least one year fully off immunosuppression without liver enzymes above twice normal. Until 12-24 months post-transplant, subjects got standard immunosuppression and no induction.

Whole-study findings and limits: In two subjects, few donor cells limited the measurable donor-reactive repertoire.

The method was immunoSEQ multiplex PCR; TCRdb's version includes in-frame clones alone and lacks a portion of them. The table has about 15,000 clones, around 90% seen once. This CDR3 spans 13 amino acids. Germline V gene lookup returns CDR1 MDHEN and CDR2 SYDVKM. V was clipped by 4 bases and J by 7 bases; unmatched bases: 3. Note on this clone: Its antigen is currently unknown.

This clonotype was obtained from a human donor who received a liver transplant. The specimen was CD8+ T cells from blood, collected before liver transplant. The chain couples TRBV28 to TRBJ2-2; TRBD2 matches at 7 bases. The CDR3 DNA reads as TGTGCCAGCAGTTCGGCTAGCGGCGGGGAGCTGTTTTTT. It encodes CASSSASGGELFF.